The following is a TCR beta chain sequence with its context. TCRdb re-called the RACE reads through MiXCR, storing one row per CDR3 protein. This table holds 270,000 or so distinct CDR3 sequences, 7.7% found once. Trimming removed 4 bases at V and 0 bases at J, with 13 bases between. The CDR3 covers 15 residues. The time point denotes: pre-sensitization, week 0. Treatment specified: therapeutic diphenylcyclopropenone sensitization with weekly scalp DPC. This specimen belongs to a study of human T cells and chemical hapten exposure. The TCR sequence derives from a man younger than 35 with alopecia areata. Some clones in this sample may be carry-over from other donors' samples. V usage is TRBV12-3 or TRBV12-4 and J usage is TRBJ2-7, with D possibly being TRBD1 or TRBD2 (6 bases each). The specimen comprised whole blood, sampled in connection with sensitization to the hapten diphenylcyclopropenone (DPC). CDR3 sequence (DNA): TGTGCCAGCAGTTCCGGCGGGACACACTCCTACGAGCAGTACGTC. It encodes CASSSGGTHSYEQYV.